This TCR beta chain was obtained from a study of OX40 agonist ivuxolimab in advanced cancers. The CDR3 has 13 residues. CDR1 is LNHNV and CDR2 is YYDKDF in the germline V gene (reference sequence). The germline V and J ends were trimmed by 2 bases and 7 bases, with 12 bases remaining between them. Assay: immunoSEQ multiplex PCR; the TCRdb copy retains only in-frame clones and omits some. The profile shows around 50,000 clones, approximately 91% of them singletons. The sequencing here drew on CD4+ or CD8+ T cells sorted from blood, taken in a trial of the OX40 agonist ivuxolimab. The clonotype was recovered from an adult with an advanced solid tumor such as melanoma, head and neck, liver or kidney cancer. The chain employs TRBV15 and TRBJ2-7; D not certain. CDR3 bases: TGTGCCACCAGCAGAAGCAGTCTCGCTGAGCAGTACTTC. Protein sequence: CATSRSSLAEQYF.